This entry describes one TCR beta chain. This sample was taken from a study of blood T cell repertoires in COVID-19. Across the study: COVID-19 samples collected from the United States, Italy and Spain covered acute and convalescent phases.

Study members were between roughly 18 and 100 years old and lived in roughly 24 US regions. Resolution of symptoms, clearance, or two negative PCRs was present in recovered Cohort 3 donors. Germline loops: CDR1 SQVTM, CDR2 ANQGSEA. After removal of 0 bases from V and 6 bases from J, the junction contained 2 bases not matched to a gene. This CDR3 has 14 residues. Per the original methods: Quantification of nucleated cells was approximated via reference gene primer amplification. Using immunoSEQ multiplex PCR, the repertoire was profiled, and TCRdb retains in-frame clones only, with some absent. That table is the source of V, J and clone size, and D and trimming were worked out from the DNA. The sample lists about 200,000 clones, about 85% seen once, with around 2.1% in the top ten.

The material sequenced was PBMCs or T cells enriched from blood (not recorded which). The chain carries TRBV29-1 and TRBJ2-3, with 11 bases matching TRBD2. The origin of this receptor is a woman in her 30s who had recovered from COVID-19. The DNA of the CDR3 is TGCAGCGTTGAAGAGTTAGCGGGGGGGGATACGCAGTATTTT. Encoded protein: CSVEELAGGDTQYF.